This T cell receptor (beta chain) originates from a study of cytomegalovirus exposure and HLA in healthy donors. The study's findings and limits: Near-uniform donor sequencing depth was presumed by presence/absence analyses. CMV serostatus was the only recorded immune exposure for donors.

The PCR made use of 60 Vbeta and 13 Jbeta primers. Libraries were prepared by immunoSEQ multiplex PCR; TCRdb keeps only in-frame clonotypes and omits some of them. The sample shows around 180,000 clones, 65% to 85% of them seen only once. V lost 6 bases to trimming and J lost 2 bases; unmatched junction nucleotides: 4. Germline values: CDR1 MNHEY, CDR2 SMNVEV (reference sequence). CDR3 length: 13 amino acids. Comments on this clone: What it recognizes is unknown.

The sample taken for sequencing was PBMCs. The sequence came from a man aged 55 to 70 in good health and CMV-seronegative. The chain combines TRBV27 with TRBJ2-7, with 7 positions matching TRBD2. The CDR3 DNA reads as TGTGCCAGCAGGCAGGGAGGGGCCTACGAGCAGTACTTC. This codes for CASRQGGAYEQYF.